Each of the 24 T cell receptor beta chains below was sequenced from the same sample in a study of post-analysis software for immune sequencing data. Points from the study as a whole: Elevated frequency relative to controls characterized about 5 TRBV segments in patients, TRBV5-6, TRBV5-1 and TRBV20-1 among them.

For these receptors, no antigen is known. TCR beta cDNA libraries had unique molecular identifiers. TCRdb reanalysed the PCR reads using MiXCR and keeps one entry per CDR3 protein. The sample lists about 770,000 distinct CDR3 sequences, roughly 46% occurring once. The sequenced material came from blood. The receptors shown here come from a girl between 5 and 17 years old with multiple sclerosis.

As regards this clonotype: One junction end disagrees with the germline gene, perhaps due to a read error. This chain uses TRBV6-5 with TRBJ2-4; weak D call: TRBD1 (5 bases). The CDR3 has 13 residues. Looked up from germline, CDR1 is MNHEY and CDR2 is SVGAGI. This chain's CDR3 is CARSYDRGYERYF. In DNA, the CDR3 is TGTGCCCGCAGTTACGACAGAGGCTACGAGCGGTACTTC.

Here the CDR3 reads CASRRDRSSYEQYF. The CDR3 DNA is TGTGCCAGCAGGCGGGACAGGAGCTCCTACGAGCAGTACTTC. The chain carries TRBV2 and TRBJ2-7, with 8 positions matching TRBD1. The CDR3 has 14 amino acids. V lost 6 bases to trimming and J lost 0 bases; unmatched junction nucleotides: 4. CDR1 is SNHLY and CDR2 is FYNNEI in the germline V gene. The full variable domain, in which reference TRBV2 and TRBJ2-7 provide the parts outside the CDR3, is EPEVTQTPSHQVTQMGQEVILRCVPISNHLYFYWYRQILGQKVEFLVSFYNNEISEKSEIFDDQFSVERPDGSNFTLKIRSTKLEDSAMYFCASRRDRSSYEQYFGPGTRLTVT.

V is TRBV4-3 and J is TRBJ2-7; unclear D gene. V was shortened by 0 bases and J by 2 bases, with 11 bases between the two germline ends. The germline V gene encodes CDR1 LGHNA and CDR2 YSLEER. The CDR3 covers 15 residues. The CDR3 reads CASSQDRNITYEQYF. The DNA for the CDR3 is TGCGCCAGCAGCCAAGATCGGAACATAACCTACGAGCAGTACTTC.

This sequence joins TRBV20-1 and TRBJ2-5, with unresolved D. CDR3 length: 11 residues. V was clipped by 6 bases and J by 3 bases, with 8 bases between them. The V gene's germline CDR1 is DFQATT and CDR2 SNEGSKA (reference sequence). Written as DNA, the CDR3 is TGCAGTGCCCTAGGCAAAGAGACCCAGTACTTC. It encodes CSALGKETQYF.

The gene calls are TRBV5-1 and TRBJ2-2, with D perhaps TRBD2 (6 bases). The V end was cut by 2 bases, the J end by 4 bases, with 21 bases between. Germline V lookup: CDR1 SGHRS, CDR2 YFSETQ. The CDR3 has 18 residues. CDR3 sequence reads: CASSLSPGRDRGTGELFF. The DNA of the CDR3 is TGCGCCAGCAGCTTATCCCCCGGGAGAGATCGCGGCACCGGGGAGCTGTTTTTT. Together with reference TRBV5-1 and TRBJ2-2, the CDR3 gives the full variable domain: KAGVTQTPRYLIKTRGQQVTLSCSPISGHRSVSWYQQTPGQGLQFLFEYFSETQRNKGNFPGRFSGRQFSNSRSEMNVSTLELGDSALYLCASSLSPGRDRGTGELFFGEGSRLTVL.

The chain links TRBV20-1 to TRBJ2-4; 9 bases are a match to TRBD1. TRBJ2-7 matches the DNA end more closely, so the J call is doubtful. Germline CDR1 and CDR2: DFQATT and SNEGSKA (reference sequence). The CDR3 runs to 16 residues. In DNA form, the CDR3 reads TGCAGTGCCCCAATCCGGGACAGGGATTTTTCGGGCGAGCAGTACTTC. Translated, it gives CSAPIRDRDFSGEQYF.

V is TRBV4-3 and J is TRBJ2-3, with 10 bases matching TRBD2. The V gene's germline CDR1 is LGHNA and CDR2 YSLEER. CDR3 length: 16 amino acids. J was trimmed by 4 bases and V by 1 base; bases with no gene match: 5. The CDR3 nucleotides read TGCGCCAGCAGCCAAGGTGCTAGCGGGAGCGCAGATACGCAGTATTTT. It encodes CASSQGASGSADTQYF.

This chain joins TRBV7-2 and TRBJ1-2; D uncertain. Germline loops: CDR1 SGHTA, CDR2 FQGNSA. The CDR3 contains 13 residues. The V end was cut by 5 bases, the J end by 10 bases, with 17 bases between. The CDR3: CASSIRTPSDYTF. In nucleotides, the CDR3 is TGTGCCAGCAGCATAAGGACCCCCAGTGACTACACCTTC.

This chain uses TRBV7-9 with TRBJ2-1; no reliable D call. This CDR3 has 13 amino acids. In germline, CDR1 is SEHNR, CDR2 FQNEAQ (reference sequence). The V gene lost 4 bases and the J gene lost 10 bases, with 14 bases spanning the gap. CDR3: CASSSAPSGEQFF. The CDR3 nucleotides are TGTGCCAGCAGCTCGGCGCCGTCAGGAGAGCAGTTCTTC.

Here the CDR3 reads CASSGDRGSTDTQYF. DNA for the CDR3: TGTGCCAGCAGCGGTGACAGGGGGAGCACAGATACGCAGTATTTT. The rearrangement uses TRBV2 and TRBJ2-3; 9 nucleotides line up with TRBD1. V was clipped by 6 bases and J by 0 bases; unmatched bases: 4. In germline, CDR1 is SNHLY, CDR2 FYNNEI. The CDR3 is made up of 15 amino acids.

The rearrangement uses TRBV7-9 and TRBJ2-7; D remains unclear. The V gene's germline CDR1 is SEHNR and CDR2 FQNEAQ (reference sequence). V was trimmed by 0 bases and J by 3 bases, leaving 9 bases between them. The CDR3 sequence is 14 residues long. For the CDR3, the DNA is TGTGCCAGCAGCTTAGCCACCACCTTCTACGAGCAGTACTTC. It specifies CASSLATTFYEQYF.

The chain uses TRBV29-1 and TRBJ2-7; no firm D call. The germline V gene has CDR1 SQVTM and CDR2 ANQGSEA. V lost 3 bases and J lost 2, with 8 bases in between. This CDR3 is 12 amino acids long. CDR3 bases: TGCAGCGTTGAGCTCGGAACCTACGAGCAGTACTTC. Encoded protein: CSVELGTYEQYF.

This clonotype was observed once. The chain links TRBV27 to TRBJ1-2, with TRBD1 as a possible D gene (5 bases). This CDR3 comprises 13 residues. V was pared by 7 bases and J by 4 bases, with 13 bases between. The germline V gene has CDR1 MNHEY and CDR2 SMNVEV (reference sequence). The CDR3 loop reads CASKDVGAYGYTF. In DNA form, the CDR3 reads TGTGCCAGCAAGGATGTCGGGGCCTATGGCTACACCTTC.

The V and J genes are TRBV9 and TRBJ1-3, with a tentative D call TRBD1 (6 bases). Germline V lookup: CDR1 SGDLS, CDR2 YYNGEE. The CDR3 runs to 16 residues. V was cut by 0 bases and J by 2 bases, with 12 bases left in between. CDR3 sequence (DNA): TGTGCCAGCAGCGTAGAACTCCGGGGGCCTGGAAACACCATATATTTT. Its translation is CASSVELRGPGNTIYF.

V gene TRBV6-6 combines with J gene TRBJ2-5; possibly TRBD1 for D (5 bases). The CDR3 sequence is 14 residues long. CDR1 is MNHNY and CDR2 is SVGAGI in the germline V gene (reference sequence). The ends were cut back, 6 bases at V and 4 bases at J, with 15 bases in the middle. The CDR3 region has the DNA TGTGCCAGCAGACCCGCGGTGGGGCGAGAGACCCAGTACTTC. Translating it yields CASRPAVGRETQYF.

V gene TRBV20-1 combines with J gene TRBJ2-1; 9 bases fit TRBD2. The ends lost 7 bases at V and 3 bases at J; junction bases unmatched: 4. CDR3 length: 13 residues. From germline, CDR1 is DFQATT and CDR2 SNEGSKA (reference sequence). CDR3: CSGLAVDYNEQFF. The CDR3 bases are TGCAGTGGACTAGCGGTAGACTACAATGAGCAGTTCTTC.

The CDR3 loop is CASRSGSISTDTQYF. CDR3 in DNA: TGTGCCAGTCGTAGCGGGAGTATAAGCACAGATACGCAGTATTTT. The chain is built from TRBV12-3 or TRBV12-4 and TRBJ2-3; TRBD2 aligns across 9 bases. After removal of 9 bases from V and 0 bases from J, the junction contained 7 bases not matched to a gene. The length of the CDR3 is 15 residues.

Only a few counts were recorded for this clonotype. The chain carries TRBV7-6 and TRBJ2-6; D remains unclear. V lost 3 bases to trimming and J lost 0 bases, with 12 bases between them. CDR3 length: 17 residues. The germline V gene encodes CDR1 SGHVS and CDR2 FNYEAQ. CDR3 coding DNA: TGTGCCAGCAGCTTGGGTCCCCACGACTCTGGGGCCAACGTCCTGACTTTC. Translated, it gives CASSLGPHDSGANVLTF.

Comment on this clonotype: With a much larger clone just one base away, this may be a read error. The chain recombines TRBV7-9 with TRBJ2-1, with a tentative D call TRBD2 (6 bases). The J call may be in error: the DNA end matches TRBJ2-7 better. The CDR3 sequence is 16 residues long. Germline values: CDR1 SEHNR, CDR2 FQNEAQ (reference sequence). The CDR3 nucleotides are TGTGCCAGCAGCCCACGACTAGGTAACGCCTACAATGAGCAGTACTTC. Its protein product is CASSPRLGNAYNEQYF.

The chain links TRBV6-1 to TRBJ1-1, with D uncertain. Germline V gene data show CDR1 as MNHNS and CDR2 as SASEGT. The CDR3 runs 14 residues. V shed 6 bases and J shed 1 base, with 12 bases lying between them. In DNA, the CDR3 is TGTGCCAGCAGACTGCGGCAGAAGAACACTGAAGCTTTCTTT. Translating it yields CASRLRQKNTEAFF.

CDR3 loop: CASSHRRDRGTYEQYF. Here the CDR3 DNA reads TGTGCCAGCAGCCACAGGCGGGACAGGGGTACCTACGAGCAGTACTTC. The chain couples TRBV27 to TRBJ2-7; TRBD1 agrees at 10 bases. With 6 bases clipped from V and 2 bases from J, the junction kept 10 bases outside the gene matches. The CDR3 spans 16 residues. The germline V gene encodes CDR1 MNHEY and CDR2 SMNVEV (reference sequence).

This sequence joins TRBV29-1 and TRBJ1-2; TRBD1 aligns across 7 bases. The V gene end was trimmed by 4 bases and the J gene end by 2 bases; junction bases not matched to a gene: 7. Germline lookup yields CDR1 SQVTM and CDR2 ANQGSEA. CDR3 size: 14 residues. The CDR3 sequence: CSVVAQGVNYGYTF. The DNA for the CDR3 is TGCAGCGTTGTGGCCCAGGGGGTAAACTATGGCTACACCTTC.

This chain uses TRBV4-2 with TRBJ1-3; 9 nucleotides agree with TRBD1. J lost 8 bases, V lost 5 bases, and 10 bases had no gene match. Germline V gene data show CDR1 as LGHNA and CDR2 as YNFKEQ. CDR3 length equals 15 residues. DNA of the CDR3: TGTGCCAGCAGCGCAGGGGGACAGGGATTGGACACCATATATTTT. Translated, it gives CASSAGGQGLDTIYF.

This clonotype showed up many times. The J gene is TRBJ2-7, the V gene TRBV6-5, with D possibly being TRBD1 (6 bases). Germline V gene sequence: CDR1 MNHEY, CDR2 SVGAGI. The CDR3 runs 13 residues. Deletions cut 3 bases from V and 5 bases from J, with 11 bases between. The CDR3 spells CASSYQGTHEQYF. In nucleotides, the CDR3 is TGTGCCAGCAGTTATCAGGGGACCCACGAGCAGTACTTC.